The 24 T cell receptor beta chains given below trace back to one sample, sequenced in a study of T cells in Graves' hyperthyroidism and ophthalmopathy. Amplified TCR beta CDR3 regions came from RNA transcripts. The primer set for the first-round RT-PCR of the TCR CDR3 was HTBI. TCRdb recomputed calls from the multiplex PCR reads with MiXCR, one row per CDR3 protein. The sample comprises hundreds of thousands of distinct CDR3 sequences, around a sixth of which are singletons, and around 7.7% rests with the top ten. The material sequenced was blood. The receptor set was obtained from a woman in her late teens or twenties with Graves' hyperthyroidism.

This clonotype has a count of ten or more. The CDR3 DNA reads as TGTGCCAGCAGGGAATCCGGGACAGGGACCTACGAGCAGTACTTC. Translated, it gives CASRESGTGTYEQYF. The chain recombines TRBV28 with TRBJ2-7, with 9 bases fitting TRBD1. The V gene end was trimmed by 6 bases and the J gene end by 2 bases; junction bases not matched to a gene: 8. This CDR3 has 15 amino acids. Germline V gene sequence: CDR1 MDHEN, CDR2 SYDVKM.

There are many counts of this clonotype. The J gene is TRBJ1-1, the V gene TRBV7-8; 7 bases are a match to TRBD1. After removal of 3 bases from V and 3 bases from J, the junction contained 10 bases not matched to a gene. The CDR3 runs to 16 residues. Germline assignment: CDR1 SGHVS and CDR2 FQNEAQ. CDR3 in amino acids: CASSFRDRASYTEAFF. CDR3 in DNA: TGTGCCAGCAGCTTCCGAGACAGGGCTAGTTACACTGAAGCTTTCTTT.

The V call is TRBV4-1, the J call TRBJ1-5, with no clear D. Looked up from germline, CDR1 is MGHRA and CDR2 is YSYEKL. V was shortened by 5 bases and J by 0 bases, with 11 bases between the two germline ends. CDR3 size: 15 residues. This CDR3 is CASSNRQYSNQPQHF. Written as DNA, the CDR3 is TGCGCCAGCAGCAACCGGCAGTATAGCAATCAGCCCCAGCATTTT.

The genes are TRBV3-1 and TRBJ2-1; TRBD2 matches 11 bases. The J segment lost 8 bases and the V segment lost 8 bases, leaving 8 bases of the junction unmatched. The CDR3 runs 14 residues. Germline V lookup: CDR1 LGHDT, CDR2 YNNKEL (reference sequence). DNA of the CDR3: TGTGCCAGCCCCCTAGCGGGAGGAGCCGATGAGCAGTTCTTC. This codes for CASPLAGGADEQFF.

This clonotype was found a few times. The chain couples TRBV9 to TRBJ2-3; D is ambiguous. With 0 bases removed from V and 2 bases from J, the gap between germline ends came to 13 bases. This CDR3 spans 16 amino acids. Germline V gene data show CDR1 as SGDLS and CDR2 as YYNGEE. Here the CDR3 DNA reads TGTGCCAGCAGCGTAGGGCTAAGGTACTACACAGATACGCAGTATTTT. Its translation is CASSVGLRYYTDTQYF.

The chain uses TRBV7-6 and TRBJ2-7; D perhaps matches TRBD1 (6 bases). From germline, CDR1 is SGHVS and CDR2 FNYEAQ. The CDR3 is 12 amino acids. Deletions cut 4 bases from V and 9 bases from J, with 13 bases between. The CDR3 DNA sequence: TGTGCCAGCAGCTCGACAGGTTTCATGCAGTACTTC. Encoded protein: CASSSTGFMQYF.

V is TRBV15 and J is TRBJ2-1; the match to TRBD2 covers 12 bases. The CDR3 has 18 amino acids. CDR1 and CDR2 from the germline V gene are LNHNV and YYDKDF (reference sequence). After removal of 5 bases from V and 5 bases from J, the junction contained 13 bases not matched to a gene. CDR3 protein: CATSRRATTSGSHNEQFF. The CDR3 DNA reads as TGTGCCACCAGCCGAAGGGCAACGACTAGCGGGAGCCACAATGAGCAGTTCTTC.

In this sample, this clonotype turned up a few times. V usage is TRBV2 and J usage is TRBJ2-7; 9 bases agree with TRBD1. Germline V CDR1 and CDR2: SNHLY, FYNNEI. V gave up 2 bases and J gave up 1 base; unmatched junction bases: 6. The CDR3 has 16 amino acids. CDR3 coding DNA: TGTGCCAGCAGTGAATGGGCGGGGACAGGGTCCTACGAGCAGTACTTC. Its protein is CASSEWAGTGSYEQYF.

The chain is built from TRBV11-2 and TRBJ2-3, with TRBD2 matching 11 bases. Per the germline V gene, CDR1 is SGHAT and CDR2 is FQNNGV. V lost 0 bases, J lost 4 bases, and 3 bases stayed unmatched. This CDR3 is built from 16 residues. CDR3 bases: TGTGCCAGCAGCTTAGATAGCGGGGGGGTGGCAGATACGCAGTATTTT. Its protein is CASSLDSGGVADTQYF.

Concerning this clonotype itself: The junction departs from germline at one end; a sequencing error may be responsible. The chain is built from TRBV5-1 and TRBJ1-2; D is possibly TRBD1 (5 bases). This CDR3 has 14 amino acids. Per the germline V gene, CDR1 is SGHRS and CDR2 is YFSETQ. CDR3 residues: CASSWAQGGYGYTF. CDR3 coding DNA: TGTGCCAGCAGCTGGGCTCAGGGAGGGTATGGCTACACCTTC.

CDR3 region: CASRKKTGGTDEQFF. The CDR3 bases are TGCGCCAGCAGAAAAAAGACAGGGGGCACAGATGAGCAGTTCTTC. The rearrangement links TRBV4-1 to TRBJ2-1, with 10 positions matching TRBD1. This CDR3 spans 15 amino acids. The germline V gene encodes CDR1 MGHRA and CDR2 YSYEKL. V lost 6 bases and J lost 8; bases outside the gene matches: 10.

At least ten counts were recorded for this clonotype. J is TRBJ2-1 and V is TRBV6-1, with D unclear. Germline V lookup: CDR1 MNHNS, CDR2 SASEGT. Trimming pared 2 bases from V and 0 bases from J, leaving 11 bases between. This CDR3 has 16 residues. The CDR3 sequence: CASSEYVVSSYNEQFF. The CDR3 DNA sequence: TGTGCCAGCAGTGAATATGTGGTTAGCTCCTACAATGAGCAGTTCTTC.

This clonotype was counted at least ten times. The chain links TRBV12-3 or TRBV12-4 to TRBJ2-3, with D possibly being TRBD2 (5 bases). The CDR3 runs 15 residues. V gave up 6 bases and J gave up 2 bases, with 15 bases separating them. The CDR3 DNA reads as TGTGCCAGCAGCCCCGGACTTGGGATCACAGATACGCAGTATTTT. Its protein is CASSPGLGITDTQYF.

This clonotype was seen ten or more times. The chain recombines TRBV6-1 with TRBJ1-6, with D unclear. V lost 2 bases to trimming and J lost 7 bases, with 12 bases between them. The CDR3 has 15 amino acids. CDR1 and CDR2 from the germline V gene are MNHNS and SASEGT. The chain's CDR3 is CASSEMTAVNSPLHF. CDR3 nucleotide sequence: TGTGCCAGCAGTGAAATGACGGCAGTAAATTCACCCCTCCACTTT.

This clonotype was counted at least ten times. The DNA of the CDR3 is TGTGCCAGCAGTTTTATAGGCCCGTTAGCGGGAGCAAGCGGAGGTGAGCAGTTCTTC. Translation: CASSFIGPLAGASGGEQFF. V usage is TRBV27 and J usage is TRBJ2-1; 9 positions match TRBD2. The V segment lost 3 bases and the J segment 9 bases; nucleotides outside the gene matches: 21. The germline V gene has CDR1 MNHEY and CDR2 SMNVEV (reference sequence). The CDR3 spans 19 residues.

This clonotype was observed many times. The V gene is TRBV12-3 or TRBV12-4, the J gene TRBJ2-1; 9 bases agree with TRBD2. Unmatched junction bases numbered 11, after V lost 7 bases and J lost 7 bases. This CDR3 region has 15 residues. For the CDR3, the DNA is TGTGCCAGCACCCCAGGGGCGGGAGGGTGGAATGAGCAGTTCTTC. Protein product: CASTPGAGGWNEQFF.

The chain joins TRBV5-4 to TRBJ1-6; D gene uncertain. This CDR3 contains 12 residues. The V and J ends lost 7 bases and 5 bases respectively, with 7 bases between them. Germline lookup yields CDR1 SGHNT and CDR2 YYREEE (reference sequence). CDR3 sequence (DNA): TGTGCCAGCGGGCCAAATAATTCACCCCTCCACTTT. Translated, it gives CASGPNNSPLHF.

V gene TRBV19 combines with J gene TRBJ2-4; tentatively, D is TRBD1 (6 bases). Between the trimmed V and J ends, which lost 1 base and 8 bases, there was a span of 9 bases. This CDR3 has 13 amino acids. CDR1 and CDR2 from the germline V gene are LNHDA and SQIVND (reference sequence). The CDR3 is CASSIARQDIQYF. DNA for the CDR3: TGTGCCAGTAGTATAGCTAGACAGGACATTCAGTACTTC.

The CDR3 region is CASSLQPGGTEAFF. The CDR3 bases are TGTGCCAGCAGCTTACAACCAGGGGGAACTGAAGCTTTCTTT. The V and J genes are TRBV13 and TRBJ1-1; 7 positions match TRBD1. With V trimmed by 2 bases and J by 5 bases, 5 bases remained unmatched. The germline V gene encodes CDR1 PRHDT and CDR2 FYEKMQ (reference sequence). The CDR3 consists of 14 residues.

The chain recombines TRBV3-1 with TRBJ1-2; a weak D match, TRBD1 (6 bases). Trimming cost V 5 bases and J 4 bases, with 17 bases left between them. There are 15 residues in the CDR3. Germline V lookup: CDR1 LGHDT, CDR2 YNNKEL (reference sequence). CDR3: CASSSLQGGGYGYTF. CDR3 sequence (DNA): TGTGCCAGCAGCTCCTTACAAGGGGGGGGCTATGGCTACACCTTC.

V is TRBV2 and J is TRBJ2-7, with TRBD2 identical over 9 bases. With V trimmed by 6 bases and J by 4 bases, 7 bases remained unmatched. Germline V gives CDR1 SNHLY, CDR2 FYNNEI. The CDR3 totals 14 residues. DNA of the CDR3: TGTGCCAGCAGACTAGCGGGTTTGTCATACGAGCAGTACTTC. Amino acid sequence: CASRLAGLSYEQYF.

This clonotype was detected a few times. This chain links TRBV10-3 with TRBJ1-4; 8 positions match TRBD1. The CDR3 runs to 13 residues. The V segment lost 6 bases and the J segment 6 bases; nucleotides outside the gene matches: 3. The germline V gene encodes CDR1 ENHRY and CDR2 SYGVKD. Here the CDR3 reads CAIRKQGDEKLFF. CDR3 bases: TGTGCCATCAGGAAACAGGGGGATGAAAAACTGTTTTTT.

This clonotype was detected ten times or more. V is TRBV18 and J is TRBJ1-4; no firm D call. The V gene's germline CDR1 is KGHSH and CDR2 LQKENI. The CDR3 loop spans 13 amino acids. Trimming pared 3 bases from V and 4 bases from J, leaving 6 bases between. The CDR3 spells CASSPGINEKLFF. The DNA for the CDR3 is TGTGCCAGCTCACCCGGAATTAATGAAAAACTGTTTTTT.

This clonotype has just a few counts. The chain links TRBV6-1 to TRBJ2-5; D may be TRBD1 (6 bases). The CDR3 is 19 amino acids. Germline values: CDR1 MNHNS, CDR2 SASEGT. The V end was cut by 4 bases, the J end by 0 bases, with 24 bases between. The CDR3 region is CASSAGHGDTKWYQETQYF. As DNA, the CDR3 is TGTGCCAGCAGTGCGGGACACGGCGATACGAAATGGTACCAAGAGACCCAGTACTTC.